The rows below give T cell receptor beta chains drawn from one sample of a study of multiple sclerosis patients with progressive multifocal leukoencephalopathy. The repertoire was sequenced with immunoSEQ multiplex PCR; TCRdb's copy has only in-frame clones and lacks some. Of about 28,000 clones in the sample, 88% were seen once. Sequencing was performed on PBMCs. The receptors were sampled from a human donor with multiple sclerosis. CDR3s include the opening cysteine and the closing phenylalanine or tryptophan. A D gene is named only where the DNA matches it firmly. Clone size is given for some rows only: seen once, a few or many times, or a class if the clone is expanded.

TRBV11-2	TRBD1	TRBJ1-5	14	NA	TGTGCCAGCAGCTTCGGACAGGGCAATCAGCCCCAGCATTTT	CASSFGQGNQPQHF
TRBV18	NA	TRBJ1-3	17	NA	TGTGCCAGCTCACCGGGTCAGGGCCCAAGCTCTGGAAACACCATATATTTT	CASSPGQGPSSGNTIYF
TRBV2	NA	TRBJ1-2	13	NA	TGTGCCAGCAGTGAGCGGGGGTTAGGTGGCTACACCTTC	CASSERGLGGYTF
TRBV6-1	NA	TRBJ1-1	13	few	TGTGCCAGCAGTGAAAGGAGTAACTCGGTAGCTTTCTTT	CASSERSNSVAFF
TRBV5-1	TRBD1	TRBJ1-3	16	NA	TGCGCCAGCAGCTTTGAACAGGGGGGCTCGAGAAACACCATATATTTT	CASSFEQGGSRNTIYF
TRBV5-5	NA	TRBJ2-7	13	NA	TGTGCCAGCAGCTTTCAGCAGGTTGTAAAGCAGTACTTC	CASSFQQVVKQYF
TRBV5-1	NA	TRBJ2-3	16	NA	TGCGCCAGCAGCTTGGATGGACCGGTCCCGGGGGATACGCAGTATTTT	CASSLDGPVPGDTQYF
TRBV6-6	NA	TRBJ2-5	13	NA	TGTGCCAGCCTGCGGGGACAGCAAGAGACCCAGTACTTC	CASLRGQQETQYF
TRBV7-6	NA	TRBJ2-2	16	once	TGTGCCAGCAGCTGGGAGGGGGCATCGGGCACCGGGGAGCTGTTTTTT	CASSWEGASGTGELFF
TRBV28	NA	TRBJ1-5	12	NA	TGTGCCAGCAGTTTAGTGGAGCAGCCCCAGCATTTT	CASSLVEQPQHF
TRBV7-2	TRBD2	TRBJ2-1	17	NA	TGTGCCAGCAGCTTAGTCATTCAAGCGGGGGTCTACAATGAGCAGTTCTTC	CASSLVIQAGVYNEQFF
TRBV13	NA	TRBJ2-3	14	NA	TGTGCCAGCAGCCGGCGACAGGGCACAGATACGCAGTATTTT	CASSRRQGTDTQYF
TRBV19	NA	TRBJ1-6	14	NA	TGTGCCAGTAGTCGGGGAAAGGGTAATTCACCCCTCCACTTT	CASSRGKGNSPLHF
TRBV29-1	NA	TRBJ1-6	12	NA	TGCAGCGTTGGAGAGGCAGCATCACCCCTCCACTTT	CSVGEAASPLHF
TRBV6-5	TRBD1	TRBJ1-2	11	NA	TGTGCCAGCCAGGGGGCATGGGGCTACACCTTC	CASQGAWGYTF
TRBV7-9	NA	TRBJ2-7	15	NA	TGTGCCAGCAGCTTCCGAGACGGAGTATTCTACGAGCAGTACTTC	CASSFRDGVFYEQYF